The 21 T cell receptor beta chains listed next were all sequenced from one sample in a study of T cell repertoires in cytomegalovirus infection. MiXCR, applied by TCRdb to the reads, yields one record per CDR3 protein. Of 500,000 or so distinct CDR3 sequences listed, approximately 16% are singletons. Sequenced: CD8+ T cells from PBMCs. These receptors came from a human donor in good health (CMV status not recorded). Some clones in this sample may be carry-over from other donors' samples.

Points on this clonotype: A much larger clone differs by one base, so this may be a read error. The gene calls are TRBV9 and TRBJ1-2; TRBD1 matches 10 bases. Germline V gene data show CDR1 as SGDLS and CDR2 as YYNGEE. J gave up 4 bases and V 7 bases, and 13 bases lay outside the gene matches. This CDR3 has 16 amino acids. CDR3 in amino acids: CASRPQAGQGIYGYTF. DNA of the CDR3: TGTGCCAGCCGTCCCCAAGCGGGACAGGGGATCTATGGCTACACCTTC.

This clonotype was detected many times. This chain connects TRBV7-9 to TRBJ2-5, with D perhaps assigned TRBD1 or TRBD2 (7 bases each). There are 16 residues in the CDR3. V lost 3 bases and J lost 5, with 19 bases in between. Per the germline V gene, CDR1 is SEHNR and CDR2 is FQNEAQ (reference sequence). The CDR3 DNA is TGTGCCAGCAGCTTCAGCGGGGACTCAGGGGGGGAGACCCAGTACTTC. Translating gives CASSFSGDSGGETQYF.

This clonotype showed up many times. The V gene is TRBV11-3, the J gene TRBJ2-3; 8 bases match TRBD1. V was pared by 4 bases and J by 4 bases, with 1 base of the junction left unmatched. This CDR3 has 13 amino acids. CDR1 and CDR2 (germline): SGHNT, YENEEA. The CDR3 reads CASSSTGADTQYF. CDR3 nucleotide sequence: TGTGCCAGCAGCTCGACAGGGGCAGATACGCAGTATTTT.

This clonotype was observed a handful of times. The chain carries TRBV20-1 and TRBJ2-1, with TRBD2 identical over 9 bases. The CDR3 consists of 15 residues. V shed 0 bases and J 9 bases; nucleotides not matched to a gene: 9. The germline CDR1 and CDR2 sequences are DFQATT and SNEGSKA (reference sequence). The CDR3 DNA follows: TGCAGTGCTAGAGAGAGCGGGGGGTCCGCCGCTGAGCAGTTCTTC. This sequence encodes CSARESGGSAAEQFF.

V is TRBV27 and J is TRBJ2-7; D is perhaps TRBD1 (6 bases). Germline V gene data show CDR1 as MNHEY and CDR2 as SMNVEV (reference sequence). V was trimmed by 0 bases and J by 3 bases, leaving 15 bases between them. CDR3 length: 16 residues. CDR3 nucleotides: TGTGCCAGCAGTTTATCGGGGTCAGGGGCCTACTACGAGCAGTACTTC. Residues: CASSLSGSGAYYEQYF.

This clonotype was picked up a small number of times. The chain joins TRBV28 to TRBJ2-5; a possible D gene is TRBD1 (6 bases). Looked up from germline, CDR1 is MDHEN and CDR2 is SYDVKM. Trimming left V 3 bases short and J 4 bases short, with 12 bases between. This CDR3 spans 14 amino acids. CDR3 DNA sequence: TGTGCCAGCAGTTTCTCGGACAGTACAGAGACCCAGTACTTC. It specifies CASSFSDSTETQYF.

In this sample, this clonotype turned up many times. This rearrangement joins TRBV10-3 to TRBJ2-5; no clear D gene. The CDR3 sequence is 14 residues long. The V end lost 3 bases, the J end lost 3 bases, and 11 bases lay between the germline ends. The germline V gene encodes CDR1 ENHRY and CDR2 SYGVKD. For the CDR3, the DNA is TGTGCCATCAGTGAAGGCAGGAATGAAGAGACCCAGTACTTC. It encodes CAISEGRNEETQYF.

This clonotype was seen at least ten times. V and J are TRBV6-5 and TRBJ2-1; D perhaps matches TRBD2 (6 bases). Germline V gives CDR1 MNHEY, CDR2 SVGAGI. V was pared by 5 bases and J by 4 bases, with 21 bases between. The CDR3 totals 17 residues. CDR3 loop: CASSLTSSSEGYNEQFF. The CDR3 DNA reads TGTGCCAGCAGTCTGACTAGTTCCTCTGAGGGATACAATGAGCAGTTCTTC.

Only a few counts were recorded for this clonotype. The chain couples TRBV6-4 to TRBJ2-1; D remains ambiguous. The germline V gene has CDR1 MRHNA and CDR2 SNTAGT. This CDR3 contains 12 residues. With 2 bases removed from V and 7 bases from J, the gap between germline ends came to 6 bases. The CDR3 protein is CASSDGLNEQFF. The DNA for the CDR3 is TGTGCCAGCAGTGACGGGTTGAATGAGCAGTTCTTC.

At least ten counts were recorded for this clonotype. The J gene is TRBJ1-1, the V gene TRBV4-1; 8 bases are shared with TRBD1. CDR1 MGHRA and CDR2 YSYEKL come from the germline V gene. The CDR3 consists of 16 residues. With V trimmed by 4 bases and J by 0 bases, 7 bases remained unmatched. The CDR3 bases are TGCGCCAGCAGCCGACAGGGGTTTGGGATGAACACTGAAGCTTTCTTT. Its protein is CASSRQGFGMNTEAFF.

This clonotype was detected many times. This chain joins TRBV12-3 or TRBV12-4 and TRBJ1-2; D ambiguous. The CDR3 has 13 amino acids. The V and J ends lost 1 base and 5 bases respectively, with 8 bases between them. In DNA form, the CDR3 reads TGTGCCAGCAGTTTAGGTAAAGGGTATGGCTACACCTTC. Amino acids: CASSLGKGYGYTF.

The chain couples TRBV3-1 to TRBJ2-1; 11 bases line up with TRBD2. V shed 2 bases and J 7 bases; nucleotides not matched to a gene: 7. CDR1 is LGHDT, CDR2 YNNKEL, per germline (reference sequence). The CDR3 spans 16 residues. The CDR3 DNA follows: TGTGCCAGCAGCCAACCTCTACTAGCGGGAGATAATGAGCAGTTCTTC. Translated, it gives CASSQPLLAGDNEQFF.

This clonotype has more than one count but fewer than ten. The chain joins TRBV5-1 to TRBJ2-7, with 7 bases aligning to TRBD1. Trimming took 0 bases from V and 4 from J; bases not matched to a gene: 7. Germline CDR1 and CDR2: SGHRS and YFSETQ. This CDR3 is 15 amino acids long. The CDR3 is CASSLEGGVGYEQYF. CDR3 bases: TGCGCCAGCAGCTTGGAAGGGGGCGTCGGTTACGAGCAGTACTTC.

The sample holds many counts of this clonotype. The rearrangement joins TRBV12-3 or TRBV12-4 to TRBJ1-2; TRBD1 aligns across 7 bases. The J segment lost 4 bases and the V segment lost 5 bases, leaving 7 bases of the junction unmatched. This CDR3 is built from 14 residues. CDR3 coding DNA: TGTGCCAGCAGTCGCCTGGGACAGCCCTATGGCTACACCTTC. This gives the protein CASSRLGQPYGYTF.

This clonotype was found many times. The chain is built from TRBV4-2 and TRBJ1-3; D is ambiguous. Germline assignment: CDR1 LGHNA and CDR2 YNFKEQ. Trimming left V 0 bases short and J 4 bases short, with 16 bases between. The CDR3 runs 17 residues. In DNA form, the CDR3 reads TGTGCCAGCAGCCAAGATGAGTGGCAGAAAGGGGGAAACACCATATATTTT. Protein product: CASSQDEWQKGGNTIYF.

V usage is TRBV12-3 or TRBV12-4 and J usage is TRBJ1-6; a weak D match, TRBD1 (6 bases). This CDR3 spans 15 amino acids. The V and J ends lost 7 bases and 10 bases respectively, with 20 bases between them. CDR3 in amino acids: CASTLRGAVYSPLHF. Written as DNA, the CDR3 is TGTGCCAGCACTCTCCGGGGGGCAGTTTACTCACCCCTCCACTTT.

This clonotype was seen a handful of times. The chain recombines TRBV20-1 with TRBJ1-5; maybe TRBD1 (5 bases). The germline V and J ends were trimmed by 0 bases and 1 base, with 10 bases remaining between them. This CDR3 has 15 amino acids. CDR1 DFQATT and CDR2 SNEGSKA come from the germline V gene (reference sequence). CDR3 sequence (DNA): TGCAGTGCTAGAGAGGGCAGGGAGAGCAATCAGCCCCAGCATTTT. It specifies CSAREGRESNQPQHF.

The rearrangement uses TRBV9 and TRBJ1-2; D possibly corresponds to TRBD1 (5 bases). V lost 7 bases, J lost 0 bases, and 10 bases lay in between. Germline CDR1 is SGDLS and CDR2 is YYNGEE. The CDR3 sequence is 13 residues long. CDR3 bases: TGTGCCAGCGGACAAGGAGCTAACTATGGCTACACCTTC. This sequence encodes CASGQGANYGYTF.

This clonotype was observed a few times. The genes are TRBV19 and TRBJ2-2; D possibly corresponds to TRBD2 (6 bases). The CDR3 length is 15 residues. Germline loops: CDR1 LNHDA, CDR2 SQIVND (reference sequence). V gave up 1 base and J gave up 10 bases, with 16 bases separating them. The CDR3 sequence is CASSIGGGPGLELFF. For the CDR3, the DNA is TGTGCCAGTAGTATAGGGGGAGGCCCGGGGTTGGAGCTGTTTTTT.

At least ten counts were recorded for this clonotype. The CDR3 region has the DNA TGTGCCAGCAGCCCCCCCGGGCGGTACAATGAGCAGTTCTTC. Protein sequence: CASSPPGRYNEQFF. V usage is TRBV7-9 and J usage is TRBJ2-1; D is ambiguous. The germline V and J ends were trimmed by 5 bases and 4 bases, with 12 bases remaining between them. This CDR3 contains 14 residues. Germline loops: CDR1 SEHNR, CDR2 FQNEAQ (reference sequence).

In its sample, this clonotype was seen many times. The V call is TRBV4-1, the J call TRBJ2-3, with a possible D match to TRBD2 (6 bases). CDR1 MGHRA and CDR2 YSYEKL come from the germline V gene. The CDR3 sequence is 17 residues long. V lost 4 bases, J lost 2 bases, and 19 bases lay in between. The CDR3, as DNA: TGCGCCAGCAGCCTGGGGAGAGGCGGGGAGACCACAGATACGCAGTATTTT. Translated: CASSLGRGGETTDTQYF.